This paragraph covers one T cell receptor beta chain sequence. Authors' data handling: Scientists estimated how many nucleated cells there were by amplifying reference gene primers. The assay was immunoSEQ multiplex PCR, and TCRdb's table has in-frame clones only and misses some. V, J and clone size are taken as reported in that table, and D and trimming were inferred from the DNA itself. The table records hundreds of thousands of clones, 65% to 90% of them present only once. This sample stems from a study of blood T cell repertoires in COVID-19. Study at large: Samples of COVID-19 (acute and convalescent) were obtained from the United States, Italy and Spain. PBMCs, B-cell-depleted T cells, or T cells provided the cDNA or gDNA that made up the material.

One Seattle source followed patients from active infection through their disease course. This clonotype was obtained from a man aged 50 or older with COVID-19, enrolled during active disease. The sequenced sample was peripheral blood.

The CDR3 is CSVLTGIYEQYF. The CDR3 DNA sequence: TGCAGCGTTTTGACAGGGATCTACGAGCAGTACTTC. The V and J genes are TRBV29-1 and TRBJ2-7; 7 bases align to TRBD1. With 5 bases clipped from V and 3 bases from J, the junction kept 4 bases outside the gene matches. The germline gives CDR1 SQVTM, CDR2 ANQGSEA. The CDR3 spans 12 residues.